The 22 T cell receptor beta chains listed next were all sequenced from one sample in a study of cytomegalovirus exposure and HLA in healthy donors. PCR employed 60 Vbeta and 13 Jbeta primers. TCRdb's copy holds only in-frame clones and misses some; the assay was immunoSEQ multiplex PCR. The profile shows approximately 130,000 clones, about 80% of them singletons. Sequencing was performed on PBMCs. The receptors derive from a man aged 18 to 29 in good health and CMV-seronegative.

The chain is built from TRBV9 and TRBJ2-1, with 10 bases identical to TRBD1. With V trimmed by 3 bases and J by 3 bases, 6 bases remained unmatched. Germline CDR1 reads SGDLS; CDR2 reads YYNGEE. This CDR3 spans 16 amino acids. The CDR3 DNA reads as TGTGCCAGCAGCGCCACCGGGACAGGGGACTACAATGAGCAGTTCTTC. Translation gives CASSATGTGDYNEQFF.

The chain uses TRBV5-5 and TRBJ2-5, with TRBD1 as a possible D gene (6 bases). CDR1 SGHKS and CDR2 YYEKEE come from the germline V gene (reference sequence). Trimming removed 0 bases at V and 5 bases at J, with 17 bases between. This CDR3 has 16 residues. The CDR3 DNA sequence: TGTGCCAGCAGCTTGGCCCCCAGGGGTGTGTGGGAGACCCAGTACTTC. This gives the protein CASSLAPRGVWETQYF.

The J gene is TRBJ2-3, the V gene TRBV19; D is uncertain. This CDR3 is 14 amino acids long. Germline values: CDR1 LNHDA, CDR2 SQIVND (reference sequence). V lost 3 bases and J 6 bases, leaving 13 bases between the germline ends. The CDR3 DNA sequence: TGTGCCAGTAGTATCCGATCAGGTTATGATACGCAGTATTTT. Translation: CASSIRSGYDTQYF.

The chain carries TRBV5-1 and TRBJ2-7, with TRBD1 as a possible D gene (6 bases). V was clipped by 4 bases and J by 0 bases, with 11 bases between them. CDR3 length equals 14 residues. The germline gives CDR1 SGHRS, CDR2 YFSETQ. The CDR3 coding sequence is TGCGCCAGCAGCCCAGGACAGAGCTCCTACGAGCAGTACTTC. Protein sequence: CASSPGQSSYEQYF.

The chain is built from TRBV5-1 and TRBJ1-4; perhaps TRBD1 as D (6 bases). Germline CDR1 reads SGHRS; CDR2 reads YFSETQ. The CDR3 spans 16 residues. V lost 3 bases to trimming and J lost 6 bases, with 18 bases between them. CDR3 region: CASSSGRTATHEKLFF. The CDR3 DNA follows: TGCGCCAGCAGCTCCGGAAGGACAGCCACTCATGAAAAACTGTTTTTT.

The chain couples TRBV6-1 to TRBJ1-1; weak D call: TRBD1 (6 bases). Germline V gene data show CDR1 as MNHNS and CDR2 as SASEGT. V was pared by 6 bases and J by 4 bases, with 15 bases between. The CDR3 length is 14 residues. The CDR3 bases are TGTGCCAGCAGCCTACAGGGCCCAGGCACTGAAGCTTTCTTT. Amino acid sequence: CASSLQGPGTEAFF.

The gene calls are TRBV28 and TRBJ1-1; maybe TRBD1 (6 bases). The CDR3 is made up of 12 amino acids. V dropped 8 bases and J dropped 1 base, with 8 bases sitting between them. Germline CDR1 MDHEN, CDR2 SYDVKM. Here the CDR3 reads CASGGANTEAFF. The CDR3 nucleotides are TGTGCCAGCGGGGGGGCGAACACTGAAGCTTTCTTT.

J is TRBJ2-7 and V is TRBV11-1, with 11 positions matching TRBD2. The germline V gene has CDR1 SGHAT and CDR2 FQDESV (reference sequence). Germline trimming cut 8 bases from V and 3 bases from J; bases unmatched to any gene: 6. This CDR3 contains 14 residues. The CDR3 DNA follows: TGTGCCAGCGGGACTAGCGGTAGTCTCTACGAGCAGTACTTC. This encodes CASGTSGSLYEQYF.

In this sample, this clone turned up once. The CDR3 loop reads CASSLAAPKYEQYF. CDR3 nucleotides: TGTGCCAGCAGCTTAGCTGCGCCGAAGTACGAGCAGTACTTC. This chain uses TRBV7-2 with TRBJ2-7; D not certain. The germline V and J ends were trimmed by 0 bases and 4 bases, with 10 bases remaining between them. The CDR3 contains 14 residues. Looked up from germline, CDR1 is SGHTA and CDR2 is FQGNSA.

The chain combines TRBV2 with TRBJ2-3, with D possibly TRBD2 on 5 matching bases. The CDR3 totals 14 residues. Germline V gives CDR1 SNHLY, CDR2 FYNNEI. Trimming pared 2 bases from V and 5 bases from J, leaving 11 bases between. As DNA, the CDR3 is TGTGCCAGCAGTGAATGGCTCCGGGGAGATACGCAGTATTTT. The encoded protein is CASSEWLRGDTQYF.

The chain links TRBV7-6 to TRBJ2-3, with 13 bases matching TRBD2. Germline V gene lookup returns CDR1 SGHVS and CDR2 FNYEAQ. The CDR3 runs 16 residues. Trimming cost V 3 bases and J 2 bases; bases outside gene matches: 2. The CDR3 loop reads CASSLTSGGPTDTQYF. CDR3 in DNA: TGTGCCAGCAGCTTGACTAGCGGGGGGCCCACAGATACGCAGTATTTT.

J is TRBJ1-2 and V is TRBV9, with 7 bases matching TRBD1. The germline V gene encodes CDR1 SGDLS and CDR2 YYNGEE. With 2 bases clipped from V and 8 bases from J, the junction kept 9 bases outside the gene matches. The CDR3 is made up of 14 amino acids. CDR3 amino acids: CASSVNTGAGGYTF. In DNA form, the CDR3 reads TGTGCCAGCAGCGTCAACACAGGGGCCGGCGGCTACACCTTC.

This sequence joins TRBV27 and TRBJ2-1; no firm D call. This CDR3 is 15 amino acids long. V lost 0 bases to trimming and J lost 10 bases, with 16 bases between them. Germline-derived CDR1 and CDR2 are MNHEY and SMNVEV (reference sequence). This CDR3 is CASSLSNGPSVEQFF. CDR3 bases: TGTGCCAGCAGTTTATCTAATGGGCCATCAGTAGAGCAGTTCTTC.

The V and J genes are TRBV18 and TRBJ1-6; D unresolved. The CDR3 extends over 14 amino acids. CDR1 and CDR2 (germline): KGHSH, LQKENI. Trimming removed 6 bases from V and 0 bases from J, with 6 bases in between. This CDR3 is CASSDSSYNSPLHF. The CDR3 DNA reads TGTGCCAGCTCCGATAGCTCCTATAATTCACCCCTCCACTTT.

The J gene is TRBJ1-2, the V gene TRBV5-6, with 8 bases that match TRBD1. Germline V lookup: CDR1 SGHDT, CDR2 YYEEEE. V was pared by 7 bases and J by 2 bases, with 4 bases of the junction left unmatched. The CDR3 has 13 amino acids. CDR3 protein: CASLWTGNYGYTF. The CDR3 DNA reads TGTGCCAGCTTATGGACAGGGAACTATGGCTACACCTTC.

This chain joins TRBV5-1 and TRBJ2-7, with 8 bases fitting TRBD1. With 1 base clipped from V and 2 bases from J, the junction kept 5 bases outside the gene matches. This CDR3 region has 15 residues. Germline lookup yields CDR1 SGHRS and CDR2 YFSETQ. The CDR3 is CASSLNRGFTYEQYF. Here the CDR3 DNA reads TGCGCCAGCAGCTTGAACAGGGGGTTTACCTACGAGCAGTACTTC.

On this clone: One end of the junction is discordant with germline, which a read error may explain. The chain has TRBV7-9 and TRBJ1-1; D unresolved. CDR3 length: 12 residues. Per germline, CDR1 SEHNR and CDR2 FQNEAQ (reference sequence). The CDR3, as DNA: TGTTCCAGCAGCTTAAGGGAGCCCCAAGCTTTCTTT. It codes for CSSSLREPQAFF.

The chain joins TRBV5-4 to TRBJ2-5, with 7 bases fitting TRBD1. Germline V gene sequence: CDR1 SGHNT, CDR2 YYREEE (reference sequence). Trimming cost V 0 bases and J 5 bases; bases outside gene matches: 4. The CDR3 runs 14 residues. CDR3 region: CASSLGQGRETQYF. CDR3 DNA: TGTGCCAGCAGCTTGGGACAGGGCCGGGAGACCCAGTACTTC.

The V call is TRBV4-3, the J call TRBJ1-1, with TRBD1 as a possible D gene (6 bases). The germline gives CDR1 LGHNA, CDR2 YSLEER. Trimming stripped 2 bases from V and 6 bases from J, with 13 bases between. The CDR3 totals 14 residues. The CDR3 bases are TGCGCCAGCAGCCAAATAGGGGGGGCGTCTGAAGCTTTCTTT. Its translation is CASSQIGGASEAFF.

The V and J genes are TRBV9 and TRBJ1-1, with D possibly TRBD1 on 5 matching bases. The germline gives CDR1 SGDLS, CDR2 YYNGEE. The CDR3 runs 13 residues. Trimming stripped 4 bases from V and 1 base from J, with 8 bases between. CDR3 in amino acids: CASSQGPNTEAFF. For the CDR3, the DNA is TGTGCCAGCAGCCAGGGCCCGAACACTGAAGCTTTCTTT.

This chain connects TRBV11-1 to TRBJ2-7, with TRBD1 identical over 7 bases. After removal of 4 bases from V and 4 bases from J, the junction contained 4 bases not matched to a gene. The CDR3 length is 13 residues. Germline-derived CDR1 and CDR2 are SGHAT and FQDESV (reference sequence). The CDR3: CASSSGQFYEQYF. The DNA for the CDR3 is TGTGCCAGCAGCTCGGGACAGTTTTACGAGCAGTACTTC.

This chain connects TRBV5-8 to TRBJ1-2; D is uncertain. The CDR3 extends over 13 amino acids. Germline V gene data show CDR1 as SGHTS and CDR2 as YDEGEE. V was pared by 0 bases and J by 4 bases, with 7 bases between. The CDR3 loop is CASSLGGGYGYTF. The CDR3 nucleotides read TGTGCCAGCAGCTTGGGGGGAGGCTATGGCTACACCTTC.